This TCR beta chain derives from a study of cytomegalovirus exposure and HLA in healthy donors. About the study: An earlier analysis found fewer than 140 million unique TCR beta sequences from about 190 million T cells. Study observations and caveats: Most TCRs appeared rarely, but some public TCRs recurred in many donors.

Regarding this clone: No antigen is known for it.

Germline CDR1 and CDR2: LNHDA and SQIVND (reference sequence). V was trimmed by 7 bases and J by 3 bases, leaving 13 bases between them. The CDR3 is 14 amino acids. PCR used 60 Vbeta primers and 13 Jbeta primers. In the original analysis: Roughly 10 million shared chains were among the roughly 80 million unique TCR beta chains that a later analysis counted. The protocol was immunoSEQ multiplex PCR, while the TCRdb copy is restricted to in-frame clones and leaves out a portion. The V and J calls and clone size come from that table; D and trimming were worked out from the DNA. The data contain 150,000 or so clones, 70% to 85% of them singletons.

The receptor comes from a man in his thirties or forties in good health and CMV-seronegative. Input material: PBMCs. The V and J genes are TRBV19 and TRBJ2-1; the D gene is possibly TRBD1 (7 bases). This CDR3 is CASMAGTDYNEQFF. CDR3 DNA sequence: TGTGCCAGTATGGCGGGGACAGACTACAATGAGCAGTTCTTC.